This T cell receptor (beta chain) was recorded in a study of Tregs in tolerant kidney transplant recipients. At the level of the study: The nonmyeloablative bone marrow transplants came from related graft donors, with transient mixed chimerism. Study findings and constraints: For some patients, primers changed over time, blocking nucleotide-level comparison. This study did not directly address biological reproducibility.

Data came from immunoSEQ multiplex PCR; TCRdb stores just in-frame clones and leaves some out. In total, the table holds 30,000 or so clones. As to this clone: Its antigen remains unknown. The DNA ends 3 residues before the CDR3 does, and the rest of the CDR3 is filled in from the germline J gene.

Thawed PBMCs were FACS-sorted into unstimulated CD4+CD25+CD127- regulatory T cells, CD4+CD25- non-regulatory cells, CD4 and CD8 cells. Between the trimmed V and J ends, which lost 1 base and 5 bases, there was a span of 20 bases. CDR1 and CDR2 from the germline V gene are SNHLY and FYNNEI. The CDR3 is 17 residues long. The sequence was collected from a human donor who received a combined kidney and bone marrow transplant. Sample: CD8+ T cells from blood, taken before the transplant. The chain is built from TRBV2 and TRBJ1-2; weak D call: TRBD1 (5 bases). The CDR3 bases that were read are TGTGCCAGCAGTGAAGGGGGGGAAGCGATGGGTCTGTATGGC. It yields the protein CASSEGGEAMGLYG. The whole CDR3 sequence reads CASSEGGEAMGLYGYTF.